This T cell receptor beta chain was captured in a study of shared clonotypes between healthy human individuals. Germline lookup yields CDR1 KGHSH and CDR2 LQKENI. The CDR3 totals 12 residues. The V segment lost 6 bases and the J segment 7 bases; nucleotides outside the gene matches: 5. Clones were read by immunoSEQ multiplex PCR, and TCRdb kept only the in-frame ones, dropping some. The repertoire includes more than 1 million clones, 70% to 80% of them detected once, and about 0.52% sits in the top ten. Input material: memory CD4+ T cells from PBMCs. Subset: CD45RA-negative fraction. The chain employs TRBV18 and TRBJ2-5; 7 bases line up with TRBD1. The TCR comes from a man in his late teens or twenties in good health. Some clones in this sample may be carry-over from other donors' samples. The CDR3 is CASSNPGGTQYF. DNA for the CDR3: TGTGCCAGCTCGAACCCAGGGGGGACCCAGTACTTC.